This T cell receptor (beta chain) was documented in a study of early T cells in non-severe SARS-CoV-2 infection. This clonotype showed up many times. Its antigen is undetermined. Tagging with unique molecular identifiers was applied to individual cDNA molecules. MiXCR, run by TCRdb on the 5' RACE reads, gives a single entry per CDR3 protein. This sample carries some 57,000 distinct CDR3 sequences, around 5.6% of them seen once, and the ten largest clones take roughly 7%. General observations from the study: In VDJdb matching, anti-spike CD8 responses were favored while private and CD4 specificities went missing.

The receptor's source is an adult who was a healthcare worker with PCR-confirmed SARS-CoV-2 infection or an uninfected control (not recorded which). The specimen sequenced was whole blood.

The chain's CDR3 is CASSMAAKGTGGSYEQYF. The CDR3 DNA is TGTGCCAGTAGTATGGCAGCTAAGGGGACAGGGGGATCCTACGAGCAGTACTTC. The chain carries TRBV19 and TRBJ2-7; 11 bases agree with TRBD1. This CDR3 has 18 residues. CDR1 is LNHDA, CDR2 SQIVND, per germline (reference sequence). Trimming took 3 bases from V and 1 from J; bases not matched to a gene: 11.